The clone carrying this T cell receptor (beta chain) was observed once. Germline V gene data show CDR1 as SGHNT and CDR2 as YENEEA. Trimming shortened V by 5 bases and J by 0 bases, and 7 bases separated the two germline ends. The CDR3 is made up of 13 amino acids. This entry is derived from a study of control samples from healthy donors and cancer patients. Assay: immunoSEQ multiplex PCR; the TCRdb copy retains only in-frame clones and omits some. The profile shows roughly 86,000 clones, 90% to 95% of them singletons. V gene TRBV11-3 combines with J gene TRBJ1-1; no firm D call. Material for sequencing was blood. This TCR was sampled from a woman younger than 45 in good health. The CDR3 DNA follows: TGTGCCAGCAGCCAAGCTCTGAACACTGAAGCTTTCTTT. Its protein is CASSQALNTEAFF. Full variable domain (missing parts from reference TRBV11-3 and TRBJ1-1): EAGVVQSPRYKIIEKKQPVAFWCNPISGHNTLYWYLQNLGQGPELLIRYENEEAVDDSQLPKDRFSAERLKGVDSTLKIQPAELGDSAVYLCASSQALNTEAFFGQGTRLTVV.